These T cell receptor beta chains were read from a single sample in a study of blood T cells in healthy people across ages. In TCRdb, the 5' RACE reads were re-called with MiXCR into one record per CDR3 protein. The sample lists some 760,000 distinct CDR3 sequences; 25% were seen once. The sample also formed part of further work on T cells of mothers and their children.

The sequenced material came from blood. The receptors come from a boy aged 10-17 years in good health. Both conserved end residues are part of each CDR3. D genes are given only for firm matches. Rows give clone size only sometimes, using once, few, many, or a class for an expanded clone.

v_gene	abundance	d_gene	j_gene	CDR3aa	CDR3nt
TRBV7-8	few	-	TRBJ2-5	CASSLAGSVQETQYF	TGTGCCAGCAGCTTAGCGGGATCTGTCCAAGAGACCCAGTACTTC
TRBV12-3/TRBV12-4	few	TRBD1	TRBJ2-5	CASRSGTVSPGTQYF	TGTGCCAGCAGGTCCGGGACAGTATCCCCAGGGACCCAGTACTTC
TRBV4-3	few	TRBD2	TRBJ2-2	CASSQDRASGRGDTGELFF	TGCGCCAGCAGCCAAGATAGGGCTAGCGGGAGGGGGGACACCGGGGAGCTGTTTTTT
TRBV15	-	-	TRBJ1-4	CATSSRQINEKLFF	TGTGCCACCAGCTCTCGACAAATTAATGAAAAACTGTTTTTT
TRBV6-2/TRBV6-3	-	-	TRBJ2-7	CASRPALGGLYEQYF	TGTGCCAGCCGCCCTGCTTTGGGGGGGCTCTACGAGCAGTACTTC
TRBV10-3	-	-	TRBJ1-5	CAISELGMGNQPQHF	TGTGCCATCAGTGAGTTGGGTATGGGCAATCAGCCCCAGCATTTT
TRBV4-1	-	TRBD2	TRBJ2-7	CASSQDPTSGRLPYEQYF	TGCGCCAGCAGCCAAGATCCTACTAGCGGGAGGCTCCCCTACGAGCAGTACTTC
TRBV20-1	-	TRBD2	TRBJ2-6	CSARGKRGPKSSGANVLTF	TGCAGTGCTAGAGGAAAGCGGGGGCCCAAGAGCTCTGGGGCCAACGTCCTGACTTTC
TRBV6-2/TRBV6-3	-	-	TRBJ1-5	CASSKARYSNQPQHF	TGTGCCAGCAGCAAGGCGCGATATAGCAATCAGCCCCAGCATTTT
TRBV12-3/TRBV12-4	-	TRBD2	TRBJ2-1	CASSLGSGGATYNEQFF	TGTGCCAGCAGTTTGGGTAGCGGGGGGGCCACCTACAATGAGCAGTTCTTC
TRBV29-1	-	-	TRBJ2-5	CSVDAWTEREETQYF	TGCAGCGTTGACGCATGGACAGAAAGAGAAGAGACCCAGTACTTC
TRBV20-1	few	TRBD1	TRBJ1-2	CSAPPGGIYGYTF	TGCAGTGCGCCTCCAGGGGGCATCTATGGCTACACCTTC
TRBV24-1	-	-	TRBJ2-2	CATSTGANTGELFF	TGTGCCACCAGTACCGGGGCGAACACCGGGGAGCTGTTTTTT
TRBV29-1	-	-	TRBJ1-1	CSVHLARGGTEAFF	TGCAGCGTTCATCTTGCCAGGGGAGGGACTGAAGCTTTCTTT
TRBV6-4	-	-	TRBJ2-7	CASSQQGGTHEQYF	TGTGCCAGCAGCCAACAGGGGGGGACCCACGAGCAGTACTTC